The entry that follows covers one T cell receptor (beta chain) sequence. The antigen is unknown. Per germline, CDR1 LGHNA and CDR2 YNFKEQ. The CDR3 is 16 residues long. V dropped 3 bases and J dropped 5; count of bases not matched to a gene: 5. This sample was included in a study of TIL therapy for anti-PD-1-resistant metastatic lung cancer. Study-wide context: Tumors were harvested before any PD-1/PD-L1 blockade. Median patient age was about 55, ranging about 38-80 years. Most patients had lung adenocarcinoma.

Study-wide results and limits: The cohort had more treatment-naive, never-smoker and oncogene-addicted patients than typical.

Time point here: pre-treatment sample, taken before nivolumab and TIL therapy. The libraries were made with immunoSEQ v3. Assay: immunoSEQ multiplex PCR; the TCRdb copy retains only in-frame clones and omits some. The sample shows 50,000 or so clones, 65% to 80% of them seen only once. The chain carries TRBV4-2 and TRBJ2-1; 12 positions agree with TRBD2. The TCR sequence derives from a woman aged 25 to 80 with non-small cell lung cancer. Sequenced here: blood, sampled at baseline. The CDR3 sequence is CASSQGRTSGDNEQFF. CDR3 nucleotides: TGTGCCAGCAGCCAGGGGAGGACTAGCGGGGACAATGAGCAGTTCTTC.